The 27 T cell receptor beta chains below come from one sample, sequenced in a study of T cell clonality in common variable immunodeficiency. Whole-study results and caveats: In common variable immunodeficiency, TCR beta chains reportedly carried fewer deletions and N-nucleotide insertions.

What these receptors recognize is not known. Clones were sequenced by immunoSEQ multiplex PCR, and TCRdb holds only the in-frame ones, with some missing. The table lists roughly 29,000 clones, no singletons, with under 3.5% in the top ten. Sequenced sample: peripheral blood mononuclear cells. These receptors all come from a human donor with common variable immunodeficiency.

This clone was seen at least ten times. The read ends 3 residues early relative to the CDR3; the germline J gene fills the gap. The chain recombines TRBV19 with TRBJ2-2, with D possibly being TRBD1 (5 bases). The CDR3 covers 14 residues. Germline loops: CDR1 LNHDA, CDR2 SQIVND (reference sequence). The germline V and J ends were trimmed by 2 bases and 6 bases, with 10 bases remaining between them. The sequenced part of the CDR3 DNA is TGTGCCAGTAGTATACTCCCAGGGCCCGGGGAG. Its protein product is CASSILPGPGE. The CDR3 reads in full as CASSILPGPGELFF.

In its sample, this clone was seen many times. The read ends 3 residues early relative to the CDR3; the germline J gene fills the gap. The chain employs TRBV15 and TRBJ2-1; 8 bases are shared with TRBD2. The germline V gene encodes CDR1 LNHNV and CDR2 YYDKDF (reference sequence). The V gene end was trimmed by 8 bases and the J gene end by 9 bases; junction bases not matched to a gene: 9. There are 13 residues in the CDR3. The part of the CDR3 DNA that was read is TGTGCCACCGGGTTTAGCGGGAATACTGAG. Amino acid sequence: CATGFSGNTE. The CDR3, in full, reads CATGFSGNTEQFF.

In its sample, this clone was seen a few times. The read gets to within 3 residues of the CDR3 end, and the germline J gene fills in the rest. The chain has TRBV19 and TRBJ1-3, with D perhaps TRBD1 (6 bases). The V end was cut by 5 bases, the J end by 0 bases, with 14 bases between. The CDR3 is 16 amino acids. The germline V gene encodes CDR1 LNHDA and CDR2 SQIVND (reference sequence). The sequenced CDR3 bases are TGTGCCAGTAGTGCAGGACAGAAGTTCTCTGGAAACACC. Translation gives CASSAGQKFSGNT. The full CDR3 protein is CASSAGQKFSGNTIYF.

In this sample, this clone turned up many times. The missing CDR3 end, 3 residues past where the read stops, is filled in from the germline J gene. The gene calls are TRBV2 and TRBJ2-7; TRBD1 matches at 8 bases. Looked up from germline, CDR1 is SNHLY and CDR2 is FYNNEI. The CDR3 extends over 18 amino acids. V lost 4 bases and J lost 4; bases outside the gene matches: 18. CDR3 region: CASSGQGFRGTLYYEQYF. Incomplete CDR3 DNA: TGTGCCAGCAGTGGACAGGGGTTTCGGGGGACACTATATTACGAG.

This clone was detected a few times. The CDR3 spells CASSERSGRATEQFF. Partial CDR3 DNA: TGCGCCAGCAGTGAACGTAGCGGGAGGGCCACTGAG. The gene calls are TRBV10-2 and TRBJ2-1; the match to TRBD2 covers 11 bases. The read is 3 residues too short to cover the CDR3 end, so that end is filled in from the germline J gene. Germline CDR1 WSHSY, CDR2 SAAADI. The CDR3 consists of 15 residues. V was pared by 3 bases and J by 9 bases, with 7 bases of the junction left unmatched.

In this sample, this clone turned up many times. The read ends 3 residues shy of where the CDR3 ends; the end is completed using the germline J gene. The rearrangement links TRBV5-6 to TRBJ1-2; TRBD1 might be the D (6 bases). The CDR3 covers 14 residues. V gave up 6 bases and J gave up 7 bases, with 19 bases separating them. Germline CDR1 and CDR2: SGHDT and YYEEEE. This chain's CDR3 is CASTRSGGAFGYTF. The covered CDR3 bases are TGTGCCAGCACTCGCAGTGGGGGCGCTTTTGGC.

The table lists this clone with a few counts. The read terminates 3 residues ahead of where the CDR3 ends, so the germline J gene completes it. The chain combines TRBV20-1 with TRBJ2-7, with no clear D. Trimming took 6 bases from V and 0 from J, leaving 9 bases between them. This CDR3 is 12 amino acids long. Germline V gene sequence: CDR1 DFQATT, CDR2 SNEGSKA (reference sequence). The sequenced part of the CDR3 DNA is TGCAGTGCCGCAGTGAGCTCCTACGAG. Encoded protein: CSAAVSSYE. The complete CDR3 protein is CSAAVSSYEQYF.

This clone showed up many times. Read data end 3 residues before the CDR3 end; the end is taken from the germline J gene. This chain uses TRBV7-6 with TRBJ1-6; D may be TRBD1 (5 bases). Germline CDR1 SGHVS, CDR2 FNYEAQ. V lost 5 bases and J 4 bases, leaving 15 bases between the germline ends. This CDR3 is 16 amino acids long. The covered CDR3 bases are TGTGCCAGCAGCCCCTCCCCGGGACTTTATAATTCACCC. Protein product: CASSPSPGLYNSP. The full CDR3 protein reads CASSPSPGLYNSPLHF.

Regarding this clone: The observed sequence ends 3 residues before the CDR3 terminus, with the missing tail filled in from the germline J gene. The J gene is TRBJ2-7, the V gene TRBV19; D might be TRBD2 (6 bases). Trimming left V 4 bases short and J 3 bases short, with 7 bases between. Germline values: CDR1 LNHDA, CDR2 SQIVND (reference sequence). This CDR3 has 12 amino acids. The covered CDR3 bases are TGTGCCAGTAGTACGGGACTCTACGAG. The encoded protein is CASSTGLYE. The whole CDR3 region reads CASSTGLYEQYF.

In this sample, this clone turned up a few times. The CDR3 end is not reached by the read, which stops 3 residues before it; the germline J gene fills it in. The chain recombines TRBV20-1 with TRBJ1-4; no definite D call. This CDR3 contains 13 residues. V lost 2 bases and J 6 bases, leaving 10 bases between the germline ends. Germline V gene sequence: CDR1 DFQATT, CDR2 SNEGSKA (reference sequence). CDR3 sequence reads: CSARPWQDEKLFF. Partial CDR3 DNA: TGCAGTGCTAGACCCTGGCAGGATGAAAAA.

This clone was seen repeatedly, ten times or more. The CDR3 end is not reached by the read, which stops 3 residues before it; the germline J gene fills it in. The V and J genes are TRBV20-1 and TRBJ2-3, with 10 bases aligning to TRBD2. The CDR3 contains 15 residues. Looked up from germline, CDR1 is DFQATT and CDR2 is SNEGSKA (reference sequence). V lost 0 bases, J lost 5 bases, and 5 bases stayed unmatched. CDR3 sequence: CSARDLAGVKDTQYF. The part of the CDR3 DNA that was read is TGCAGTGCTAGAGATCTAGCGGGAGTTAAAGATACG.

Many counts were recorded for this clone. The CDR3 end is not reached by the read, which stops 3 residues before it; the germline J gene fills it in. The chain uses TRBV5-1 and TRBJ2-7; possibly TRBD1 for D (6 bases). This CDR3 is 14 amino acids long. Deletions cut 0 bases from V and 4 bases from J, with 11 bases between. The germline V gene encodes CDR1 SGHRS and CDR2 YFSETQ. CDR3 sequence reads: CASSLEGTLYEQYF. CDR3 DNA, as far as it was read: TGCGCCAGCAGCTTGGAAGGGACACTATACGAG.

Comments on this clone: This clone may be a read error of a much larger clone one base away. From the germline J gene comes the end of the CDR3, since the read stops 3 residues before it. Distinct nucleotide sequences in the sample also encode this CDR3. J is TRBJ2-1 and V is TRBV19; 7 bases are shared with TRBD2. J lost 7 bases, V lost 5 bases, and 11 bases had no gene match. CDR1 is LNHDA and CDR2 is SQIVND in the germline V gene (reference sequence). CDR3 length: 15 amino acids. The CDR3 DNA, read in part, is TGTGCCAGTAGTCAATTATCAGGGCGGGGGAATGAG. Translating gives CASSQLSGRGNE. The whole CDR3 region reads CASSQLSGRGNEQFF. Full variable domain (remainder filled in from reference TRBV19 and TRBJ2-1): DGGITQSPKYLFRKEGQNVTLSCEQNLNHDAMYWYRQDPGQGLRLIYYSQIVNDFQKGDIAEGYSVSREKKESFPLTVTSAQKNPTAFYLCASSQLSGRGNEQFFGPGTRLTVL.

This clone was detected many times. The read terminates 3 residues ahead of where the CDR3 ends, so the germline J gene completes it. The chain combines TRBV6-1 with TRBJ1-2; D not resolved. Germline V gives CDR1 MNHNS, CDR2 SASEGT. The V gene lost 2 bases and the J gene lost 2 bases, with 9 bases spanning the gap. CDR3 size: 14 residues. The CDR3 protein is CASSEQQQNYGYTF. CDR3 DNA (partial): TGTGCCAGCAGTGAACAACAGCAGAACTATGGC.

This clone has at least ten counts. The CDR3 end is not reached by the read, which stops 3 residues before it; the germline J gene fills it in. The chain has TRBV6-1 and TRBJ1-5; the match to TRBD1 covers 7 bases. This CDR3 has 15 residues. With V trimmed by 4 bases and J by 4 bases, 7 bases remained unmatched. Germline CDR1 reads MNHNS; CDR2 reads SASEGT. The CDR3 here is CASSGPTGTNQPQHF. Incomplete CDR3 DNA: TGTGCCAGCAGTGGGCCGACAGGGACTAATCAGCCC.

As concerns this clone: The DNA ends 3 residues before the CDR3 does, and the rest of the CDR3 is filled in from the germline J gene. V gene TRBV7-6 combines with J gene TRBJ2-3; D may be TRBD1 (5 bases). This CDR3 comprises 16 residues. CDR1 is SGHVS and CDR2 is FNYEAQ in the germline V gene. Trimming removed 5 bases from V and 0 bases from J, with 15 bases in between. Here the CDR3 reads CASSPNVGVSTDTQYF. The CDR3 DNA, read in part, is TGTGCCAGCAGCCCTAATGTAGGGGTTAGCACAGATACG.

This clone was observed many times. The CDR3 extends 3 residues past the end of the read, so its final part is completed from the germline J gene. This chain connects TRBV5-1 to TRBJ2-2; 11 bases match TRBD2. CDR3 length: 17 amino acids. Germline lookup yields CDR1 SGHRS and CDR2 YFSETQ. The J segment lost 3 bases and the V segment lost 0 bases, leaving 4 bases of the junction unmatched. The part of the CDR3 DNA that was read is TGCGCCAGCAGCTTGGGACTAGCGGGGATCTACACCGGGGAG. Translating gives CASSLGLAGIYTGE. The CDR3 in full is CASSLGLAGIYTGELFF. Variable domain in full (rest from reference TRBV5-1 and TRBJ2-2): KAGVTQTPRYLIKTRGQQVTLSCSPISGHRSVSWYQQTPGQGLQFLFEYFSETQRNKGNFPGRFSGRQFSNSRSEMNVSTLELGDSALYLCASSLGLAGIYTGELFFGEGSRLTVL.

In this sample, this clone turned up a few times. Read sequence stops 3 residues before the CDR3 end, and the germline J gene provides the missing end. This chain uses TRBV19 with TRBJ1-1; 7 bases are shared with TRBD1. Trimming at V came to 7 bases and at J to 4 bases, leaving 12 bases not matched to a gene. In germline, CDR1 is LNHDA, CDR2 SQIVND (reference sequence). CDR3 length equals 15 residues. The CDR3 is CASTMGSGGITEAFF. The sequenced part of the CDR3 DNA is TGTGCCAGTACCATGGGGTCAGGGGGGATCACTGAA.

This clone was picked up many times. Sequencing ends 3 residues short of the CDR3 end; the germline J gene provides the rest. The V and J genes are TRBV7-9 and TRBJ2-1; 14 bases map to TRBD2. Germline CDR1 is SEHNR and CDR2 is FQNEAQ (reference sequence). Trimming removed 3 bases from V and 8 bases from J; junction bases left unmatched: 3. The CDR3 loop spans 15 amino acids. The CDR3 sequence is CASSFGTSGSHEQFF. The sequenced part of the CDR3 DNA is TGTGCCAGCAGCTTCGGGACTAGCGGGAGCCATGAG.

In this sample, this clone turned up many times. Coverage ceases 3 residues before the CDR3 finishes, and the germline J gene fills in the end. The genes are TRBV29-1 and TRBJ2-3; the D is unclear. Per the germline V gene, CDR1 is SQVTM and CDR2 is ANQGSEA. The V end lost 3 bases, the J end lost 4 bases, and 5 bases lay between the germline ends. CDR3 length equals 11 residues. Incomplete CDR3 DNA: TGCAGCGTTGAGGCCCCAGATACG. Its translation: CSVEAPDT. The full-length CDR3 reads as CSVEAPDTQYF.

This clone was detected a few times. The read comes to an end 3 residues before the CDR3 does, leaving the germline J gene to fill in the end. The chain has TRBV2 and TRBJ2-7; TRBD2 agrees at 14 bases. Losses at the gene ends were 7 bases for V and 5 bases for J; bases not matched to a gene: 4. Germline CDR1 is SNHLY and CDR2 is FYNNEI. The CDR3 loop spans 14 amino acids. CDR3 region: CASMGTSGSNEQYF. Partial CDR3 DNA: TGTGCCAGCATGGGGACTAGCGGGAGTAACGAG.

On this clone: Read coverage stops 3 residues before the CDR3 terminus; the germline J gene supplies the remainder. The V and J genes are TRBV30 and TRBJ2-5; TRBD2 is a possible D gene (6 bases). Trimming pared 0 bases from V and 5 bases from J, leaving 10 bases between. The CDR3 extends over 13 amino acids. Germline V gives CDR1 GTSNPN, CDR2 SVGIG (reference sequence). The CDR3: CAWSVSGRETQYF. The sequenced CDR3 bases are TGTGCCTGGAGTGTTAGCGGACGGGAGACC.

At least ten counts were recorded for this clone. The read is 3 residues too short to cover the CDR3 end, so that end is filled in from the germline J gene. The chain recombines TRBV19 with TRBJ2-7, with D possibly being TRBD1 (6 bases). V lost 3 bases and J lost 4, with 10 bases in between. The CDR3 has 13 residues. Germline CDR1 and CDR2: LNHDA and SQIVND (reference sequence). CDR3 sequence: CASSITQGYEQYF. Incomplete CDR3 DNA: TGTGCCAGTAGTATTACACAGGGTTACGAG.

This clone was seen repeatedly, ten times or more. The read ends 3 residues early relative to the CDR3; the germline J gene fills the gap. This chain joins TRBV11-2 and TRBJ2-2; 9 bases align to TRBD2. The V gene end was trimmed by 6 bases and the J gene end by 4 bases; junction bases not matched to a gene: 6. From germline, CDR1 is SGHAT and CDR2 FQNNGV. The length of the CDR3 is 15 residues. The CDR3: CASRLAGESTGELFF. The CDR3 DNA, read in part, is TGTGCCAGCAGACTAGCGGGTGAGAGCACCGGGGAG.

This clone is judged medium-sized. The CDR3 goes on 3 residues after the read ends, and that part is filled in from the germline J gene. This specimen includes other DNA sequences encoding the same CDR3. J is TRBJ1-1 and V is TRBV5-5; TRBD1 might be the D (5 bases). The length of the CDR3 is 13 residues. Germline lookup yields CDR1 SGHKS and CDR2 YYEKEE (reference sequence). CDR3 amino acids: CASSLQALGEAFF. The covered CDR3 bases are TGTGCCAGCAGCTTACAGGCTTTGGGGGAA.

This clone was counted only a few times. The CDR3 is cut off 3 residues early in the read; its end comes from the germline J gene. V gene TRBV7-9 combines with J gene TRBJ1-6; the D gene is possibly TRBD1 (5 bases). Germline V gene sequence: CDR1 SEHNR, CDR2 FQNEAQ (reference sequence). V gave up 5 bases and J gave up 7 bases, with 12 bases separating them. This CDR3 has 14 residues. Partial CDR3 DNA: TGTGCCAGCAGCGGGGTCGACAGCAATTCACCC. As protein: CASSGVDSNSP. The entire CDR3 protein is CASSGVDSNSPLHF. Full variable domain (missing parts from reference TRBV7-9 and TRBJ1-6): DTGVSQNPRHKITKRGQNVTFRCDPISEHNRLYWYRQTLGQGPEFLTYFQNEAQLEKSRLLSDRFSAERPKGSFSTLEIQRTEQGDSAMYLCASSGVDSNSPLHFGNGTRLTVT.

This clone came up a few times. The missing CDR3 end, 3 residues past where the read stops, is filled in from the germline J gene. The rearrangement joins TRBV2 to TRBJ2-7, with 7 positions matching TRBD1. V shed 3 bases and J 2 bases; nucleotides not matched to a gene: 1. From germline, CDR1 is SNHLY and CDR2 FYNNEI. The CDR3 sequence is 13 residues long. The CDR3 loop is CASSETGTYEQYF. The CDR3 DNA, read in part, is TGTGCCAGCAGTGAGACAGGGACCTACGAG.